The present entry profiles one TCR beta chain with its context. The source of the sample is a study of blood T cell repertoires in COVID-19. The overall study: Researchers got acute and convalescent COVID-19 samples from the United States, Italy and Spain.

CDR3 length: 15 amino acids. The germline V gene has CDR1 DFQATT and CDR2 SNEGSKA (reference sequence). Trimming at V came to 6 bases and at J to 6 bases, leaving 10 bases not matched to a gene. The assay was immunoSEQ multiplex PCR, and TCRdb's table has in-frame clones only and misses some. This table has roughly 300,000 clones, 80% to 90% appearing once. The sample comprised peripheral blood. V and J are TRBV20-1 and TRBJ1-6; 8 bases map to TRBD1. The sequence was obtained from a woman between 45 and 65 years old who had recovered from COVID-19. The CDR3 region is CSASDWGQVNSPLHF. The CDR3 coding sequence is TGCAGTGCGAGTGACTGGGGACAGGTTAATTCACCCCTCCACTTT.